This is a list of T cell receptor beta chains from one sample in a study of identifying expanded T cells in peripheral blood. Clones were read by immunoSEQ multiplex PCR, and TCRdb kept only the in-frame ones, dropping some. The sample includes more than 95,000 clones, approximately 88% of them seen just once. What was sequenced was blood. The receptor source for this set is a person aged 18-70 years in good health. CDR3s include the opening cysteine and the closing phenylalanine or tryptophan. The D gene is left open where the match is weak. Clone sizes are given selectively: once, few, many, or a class where the clone is expanded.

>TRBJ1-3|TRBV7-2|15|NA|few
TGTGCCAGCAGCTTAGCGCGGGGGTCTGGAAACACCATATATTTT
CASSLARGSGNTIYF
>TRBJ1-1|TRBV5-1|17|TRBD1|NA
TGCGCCAGCAGCTTGGTCTATTTGGCAACAGGGGATGGTGTAGCTTTCTTT
CASSLVYLATGDGVAFF
>TRBJ2-4|TRBV7-3|17|TRBD1|NA
TGTGCCAGCAGCCTCATGGAAAGGGACAGGGGTAAAAACATTCAGTACTTC
CASSLMERDRGKNIQYF
>TRBJ2-5|TRBV7-8|13|TRBD1|NA
TGTGCCAGCAGCACCCGGGACAGAGAGACCCAGTACTTC
CASSTRDRETQYF
>TRBJ2-1|TRBV30|15|NA|NA
TGTGCCGGGTGTCCGGACACCCAAATCTACAATGAGCAGTTCTTC
CAGCPDTQIYNEQFF
>TRBJ1-1|TRBV5-1|13|NA|once
TGCGCCAGCAGCTTGGACTGGCGATCTGAAGCTTTCTTT
CASSLDWRSEAFF
>TRBJ2-3|TRBV11-2|12|NA|NA
TGTGCCAGCAGCTTCTCCACAGATACGCAGTATTTT
CASSFSTDTQYF
>TRBJ2-5|TRBV12-2|15|NA|NA
TGTGCAAGTCGCTTATGGTCGAGTGACTGGGAGACCCAGTACTTC
CASRLWSSDWETQYF
>TRBJ1-4|TRBV15|15|NA|NA
TGTGCCACCAGCAGCGGGGACGCAACTAATGAAAAACTGTTTTTT
CATSSGDATNEKLFF
>TRBJ1-1|TRBV5-1|17|TRBD1|NA
TGCGCCAGCAGCTTGGCCCCCAGGGGGCTAACGGGCACTGAAGCTTTCTTT
CASSLAPRGLTGTEAFF
>TRBJ1-6|TRBV6-6|13|NA|NA
TGTGCCAGCAGTTACTCACGGGATTCACCCCTCCACTTT
CASSYSRDSPLHF
>TRBJ2-2|TRBV19|16|NA|once
TGTGCCAGTATGCGGAGGGGGATTGGGTTCACCGGGGAGCTGTTTTTT
CASMRRGIGFTGELFF
>TRBJ2-5|TRBV4-3|14|NA|NA
TGCGCCAGCAGCCAAAGAGGCCTCCAAGAGACCCAGTACTTC
CASSQRGLQETQYF
>TRBJ1-4|TRBV30|14|TRBD1|NA
TGTGCCTGGAGTGGAGGGGGCGCAGGCGAAAAACTGTTTTTT
CAWSGGGAGEKLFF
>TRBJ2-2|TRBV15|13|NA|NA
TGTGCCACCAGCACTCAGAACACCGGGGAGCTGTTTTTT
CATSTQNTGELFF
>TRBJ1-6|TRBV6-1|15|NA|NA
TGTGCCAGCAGTGAGTCCCCGGGGGGGGATTCACCCCTCCACTTT
CASSESPGGDSPLHF
>TRBJ1-3|TRBV7-2|14|NA|NA
TGTGCCAGCAGCTCTAGCTGGGGTGGAAACACCATATATTTT
CASSSSWGGNTIYF
>TRBJ1-5|TRBV6-5|14|NA|NA
TGTGCCAGCAGTTACAGGGGGATGGGTCAGCCCCAGCATTTT
CASSYRGMGQPQHF
>TRBJ2-7|TRBV6-6|15|NA|NA
TGTGCCAGCACTCATGGGGGGGGCAGTCCCTACGAGCAGTACTTC
CASTHGGGSPYEQYF
>TRBJ1-2|TRBV5-4|13|NA|NA
TGTGCCAGCAGCTTCATGACAAACTATGGCTACACCTTC
CASSFMTNYGYTF
>TRBJ2-1|TRBV5-1|11|NA|NA
TGCGCCAGCAGCTTATCCGGGCCAAAGTTCTTC
CASSLSGPKFF
>TRBJ1-6|TRBV12-5|16|TRBD1|NA
TGTGCTAGTGGTTTTGGTACGGGCAGGGGGTATTCACCCCTCCACTTT
CASGFGTGRGYSPLHF
>TRBJ2-1|TRBV25-1|13|NA|NA
TGTGCCAGCCAAGGACAATATTACAATGAGCAGTTCTTC
CASQGQYYNEQFF
>TRBJ1-1|TRBV6-6|10|NA|NA
TGTGCCAGCAGAGGGGCAGAAGCTTTCTTT
CASRGAEAFF
>TRBJ1-4|TRBV15|13|TRBD1|NA
TGTGCCACCTCGGGACAGCTTAATGAAAAACTGTTTTTT
CATSGQLNEKLFF
>TRBJ2-3|TRBV7-9|13|NA|NA
TGTGCCAGCAGTTCTCGAGGCCCAGATACGCAGTATTTT
CASSSRGPDTQYF
>TRBJ2-7|TRBV5-1|13|NA|NA
TGCGCCAGCAGCTCGCAGGGGGGGTACGAGCAGTACTTC
CASSSQGGYEQYF
>TRBJ1-1|TRBV2|13|NA|once
TGTGCCAGCAGTGACCTCAGGGGTACTGAAGCTTTCTTT
CASSDLRGTEAFF
>TRBJ2-3|TRBV7-6|19|NA|NA
TGTGCCAGCAGTCCAACTATACAAACCGACAGCGGCTTTACAGATACGCAGTATTTT
CASSPTIQTDSGFTDTQYF
>TRBJ2-6|TRBV4-3|18|NA|NA
TGCGCCAGCAGCCAAGCCGCCTTCCAGAGCTCTGGGGCCAACGTCCTGACTTTC
CASSQAAFQSSGANVLTF
>TRBJ1-2|TRBV7-2|14|TRBD1|NA
TGTGCCAGCAGCCCAACCCAGACAGGGGGGAGCTACACCTTC
CASSPTQTGGSYTF
>TRBJ2-7|TRBV7-9|15|NA|NA
TGTGCCAGCAGCGTCCTCGGGACACGGGCCTACGAGCAGTACTTC
CASSVLGTRAYEQYF
>TRBJ1-2|TRBV25-1|13|TRBD1|NA
TGTGCCAGTCAGGGGGAAGTAAACTATGGCTACACCTTC
CASQGEVNYGYTF
>TRBJ2-3|TRBV19|13|NA|NA
TGTGCCAGTAGCTTTACCTATGGGGATACGCAGTATTTT
CASSFTYGDTQYF
>TRBJ1-4|TRBV4-3|16|NA|NA
TGCGCCAGCAGCCAGTTACGGATTGCAACTAATGAAAAACTGTTTTTT
CASSQLRIATNEKLFF
>TRBJ1-1|TRBV11-3|16|NA|NA
TGTGCCAGCAGCTTGTCCTGGTGGGGGAGGAACACTGAAGCTTTCTTT
CASSLSWWGRNTEAFF
>TRBJ2-1|TRBV6-5|14|TRBD1|NA
TGTGCCAGCCGGGACAGGGCCATTAGCAATGAGCAGTTCTTC
CASRDRAISNEQFF
>TRBJ1-5|TRBV30|13|NA|NA
TGTGCCTGGGCCCGGGGGGTTCTTCAGCCCCAGCATTTT
CAWARGVLQPQHF
>TRBJ1-4|TRBV30|14|NA|NA
TGTGCCTGGAGAGGACCGGCCTCCGGGGAAAAACTGTTTTTT
CAWRGPASGEKLFF
>TRBJ1-1|TRBV18|14|NA|NA
TGTGCCAGCTCACCCATTTTTCTGAACACTGAAGCTTTCTTT
CASSPIFLNTEAFF
>TRBJ2-2|TRBV19|16|NA|NA
TGTGCCAGTAGCCCTAAGGTCAGGGAATTGTACGGGGAGCTGTTTTTT
CASSPKVRELYGELFF
>TRBJ2-5|TRBV7-2|13|NA|NA
TGTGCCAGCAGCTTAGGGTCCGGAGAGACCCAGTACTTC
CASSLGSGETQYF
>TRBJ1-1|TRBV6-6|15|NA|NA
TGTGCCAGCAGTTACAGTAATTCCATGAACACTGAAGCTTTCTTT
CASSYSNSMNTEAFF
>TRBJ2-6|TRBV29-1|16|NA|once
TGCAGCGTTCTCCGATCACTGCACTCTGGGGCCAACGTCCTGACTTTC
CSVLRSLHSGANVLTF
>TRBJ1-3|TRBV7-6|17|NA|NA
TGTGCCAGCAGCTCAGGCGGGTATTATCTTTCTGGAAACACCATATATTTT
CASSSGGYYLSGNTIYF
>TRBJ1-4|TRBV5-1|13|NA|NA
TGCGCCAGCAGCGCTGCAACTAATGAAAAACTGTTTTTT
CASSAATNEKLFF
>TRBJ1-6|TRBV5-1|16|NA|NA
TGCGCCAGCAGCTTGGAGGTTGGCACGCGTAATTCACCCCTCCACTTT
CASSLEVGTRNSPLHF
>TRBJ1-5|TRBV4-1|18|NA|once
TGCGCCAGCAGCCAAGATGGCAGTGCCTTCTATAGCAATCAGCCCCAGCATTTT
CASSQDGSAFYSNQPQHF
>TRBJ2-2|TRBV19|16|NA|NA
TGTGCCAGTAGTATAGCTAGCCGGGAGAACACCGGGGAGCTGTTTTTT
CASSIASRENTGELFF
>TRBJ1-6|TRBV7-9|13|NA|few
TGTGCCAGCAGCTCACAGGACAATTCACCCCTCCACTTT
CASSSQDNSPLHF
>TRBJ1-1|TRBV9|13|NA|NA
TGTGCCAGCAGCGTAGAGCTCGGCACTGAAGCTTTCTTT
CASSVELGTEAFF
>TRBJ1-3|TRBV9|12|NA|NA
TGTGCCAGCAGCGGAATGGGAAACACCATATATTTT
CASSGMGNTIYF